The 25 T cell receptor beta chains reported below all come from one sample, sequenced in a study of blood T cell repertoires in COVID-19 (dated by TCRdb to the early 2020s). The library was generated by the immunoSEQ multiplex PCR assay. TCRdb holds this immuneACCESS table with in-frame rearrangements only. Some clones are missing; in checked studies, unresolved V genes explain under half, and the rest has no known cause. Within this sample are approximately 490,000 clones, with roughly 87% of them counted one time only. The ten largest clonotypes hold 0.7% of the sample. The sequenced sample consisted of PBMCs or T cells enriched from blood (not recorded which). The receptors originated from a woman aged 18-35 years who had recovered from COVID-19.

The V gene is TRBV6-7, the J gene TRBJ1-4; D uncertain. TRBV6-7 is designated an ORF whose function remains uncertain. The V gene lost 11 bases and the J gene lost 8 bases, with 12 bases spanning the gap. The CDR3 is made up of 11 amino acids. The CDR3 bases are TGTGCCCCCCCCTGGGAGGAAAAACTGTTTTTT. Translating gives CAPPWEEKLFF.

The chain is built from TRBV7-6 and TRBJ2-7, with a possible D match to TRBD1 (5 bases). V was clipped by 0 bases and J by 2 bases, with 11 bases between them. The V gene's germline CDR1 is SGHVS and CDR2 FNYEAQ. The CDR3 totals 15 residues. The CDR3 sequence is CASSLARGATYEQYF. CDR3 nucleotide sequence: TGTGCCAGCAGCTTAGCCCGTGGGGCTACCTACGAGCAGTACTTC.

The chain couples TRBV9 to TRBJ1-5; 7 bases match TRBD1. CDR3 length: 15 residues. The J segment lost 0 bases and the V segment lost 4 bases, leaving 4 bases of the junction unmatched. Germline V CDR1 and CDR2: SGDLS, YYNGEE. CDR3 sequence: CASSSGTDSNQPQHF. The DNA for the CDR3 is TGTGCCAGCAGCTCCGGGACAGATAGCAATCAGCCCCAGCATTTT.

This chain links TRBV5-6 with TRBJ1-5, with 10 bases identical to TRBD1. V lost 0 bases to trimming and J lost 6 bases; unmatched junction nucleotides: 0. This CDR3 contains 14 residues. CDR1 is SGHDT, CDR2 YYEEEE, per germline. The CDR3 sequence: CASSLGDRGQPQHF. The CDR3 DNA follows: TGTGCCAGCAGCTTGGGGGACAGGGGTCAGCCCCAGCATTTT.

For the CDR3, the DNA is TGCGCCAGCAGCAGGGGGACATTCTCCTACGAGCAGTACTTC. Its translation is CASSRGTFSYEQYF. This chain connects TRBV5-1 to TRBJ2-7, with a possible D match to TRBD1 (6 bases). The V and J ends lost 4 bases and 0 bases respectively, with 11 bases between them. Germline loops: CDR1 SGHRS, CDR2 YFSETQ. The CDR3 has 14 amino acids.

The CDR3 sequence: CAWSVYGVFVAGNSYNEQFF. In DNA, the CDR3 is TGTGCCTGGAGTGTATATGGAGTTTTCGTTGCAGGGAACTCCTACAATGAGCAGTTCTTC. The gene calls are TRBV30 and TRBJ2-1; D perhaps matches TRBD1 (5 bases). Germline V lookup: CDR1 GTSNPN, CDR2 SVGIG (reference sequence). The CDR3 runs to 20 residues. V was pared by 0 bases and J by 0 bases, with 24 bases between.

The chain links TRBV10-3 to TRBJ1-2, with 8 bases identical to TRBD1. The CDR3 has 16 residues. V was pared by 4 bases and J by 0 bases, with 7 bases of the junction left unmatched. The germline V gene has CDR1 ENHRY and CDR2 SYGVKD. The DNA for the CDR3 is TGTGCCATCAGTGTCTCGGGGACAGGAGCTAACTATGGCTACACCTTC. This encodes CAISVSGTGANYGYTF.

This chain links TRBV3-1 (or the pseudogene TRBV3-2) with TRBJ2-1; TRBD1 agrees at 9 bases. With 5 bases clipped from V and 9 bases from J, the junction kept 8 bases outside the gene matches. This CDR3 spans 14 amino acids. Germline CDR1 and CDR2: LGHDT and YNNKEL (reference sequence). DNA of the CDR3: TGTGCCAGCAGCGTCCGACAGGGGGAGGCTGAGCAGTTCTTC. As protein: CASSVRQGEAEQFF.

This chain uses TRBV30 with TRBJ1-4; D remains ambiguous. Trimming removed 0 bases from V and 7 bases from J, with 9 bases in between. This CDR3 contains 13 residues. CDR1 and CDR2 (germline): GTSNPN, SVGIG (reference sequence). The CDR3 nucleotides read TGTGCCTGGAGTGTACAGTTTGGTGAAAAACTGTTTTTT. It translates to CAWSVQFGEKLFF.

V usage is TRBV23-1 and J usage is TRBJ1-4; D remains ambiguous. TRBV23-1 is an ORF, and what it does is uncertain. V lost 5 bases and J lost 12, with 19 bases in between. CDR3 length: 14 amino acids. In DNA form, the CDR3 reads TGCGCCAGCAGTAGAGTGTCACCTCTGCGGGAACTGTTTTTT. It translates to CASSRVSPLRELFF.

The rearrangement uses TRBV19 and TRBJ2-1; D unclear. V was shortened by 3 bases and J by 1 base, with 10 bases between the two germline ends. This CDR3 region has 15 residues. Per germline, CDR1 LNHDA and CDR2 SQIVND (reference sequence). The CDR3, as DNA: TGTGCCAGTAGTATCAGGCCAGTTTCCTACAATGAGCAGTTCTTC. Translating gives CASSIRPVSYNEQFF.

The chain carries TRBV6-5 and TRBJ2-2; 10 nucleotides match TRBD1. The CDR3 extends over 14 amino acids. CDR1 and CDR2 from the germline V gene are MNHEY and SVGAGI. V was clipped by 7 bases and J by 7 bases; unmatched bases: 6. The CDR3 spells CASTPTGGIGELFF. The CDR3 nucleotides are TGTGCCAGCACCCCGACAGGGGGCATCGGGGAGCTGTTTTTT.

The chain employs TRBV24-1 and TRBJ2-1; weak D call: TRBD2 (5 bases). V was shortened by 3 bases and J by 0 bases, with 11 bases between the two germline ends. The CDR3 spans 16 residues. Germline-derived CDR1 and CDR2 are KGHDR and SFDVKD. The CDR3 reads CATSDRYGSSYNEQFF. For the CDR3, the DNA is TGTGCCACCAGTGATAGGTATGGGAGCTCCTACAATGAGCAGTTCTTC.

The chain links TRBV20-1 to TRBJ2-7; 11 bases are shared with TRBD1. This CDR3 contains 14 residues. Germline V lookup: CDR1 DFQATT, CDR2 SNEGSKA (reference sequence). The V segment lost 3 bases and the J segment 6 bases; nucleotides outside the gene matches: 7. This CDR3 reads CSASDPGTGGEQYF. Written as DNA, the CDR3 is TGCAGTGCTAGTGACCCCGGGACAGGGGGCGAGCAGTACTTC.

The CDR3 loop reads CASSELRGSEEQFF. DNA of the CDR3: TGTGCCAGCAGTGAATTGAGAGGGTCCGAGGAGCAGTTCTTC. This chain links TRBV2 with TRBJ2-1; D is perhaps TRBD2 (5 bases). CDR1 SNHLY and CDR2 FYNNEI come from the germline V gene. The V end was cut by 2 bases, the J end by 10 bases, with 15 bases between. The CDR3 covers 14 residues.

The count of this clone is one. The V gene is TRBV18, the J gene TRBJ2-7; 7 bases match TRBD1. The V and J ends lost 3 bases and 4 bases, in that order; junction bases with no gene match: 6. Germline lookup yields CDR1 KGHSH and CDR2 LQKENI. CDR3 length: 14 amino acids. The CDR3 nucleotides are TGTGCCAGCTCACCCGGGCAGGGGGTGTACGAGCAGTACTTC. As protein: CASSPGQGVYEQYF.

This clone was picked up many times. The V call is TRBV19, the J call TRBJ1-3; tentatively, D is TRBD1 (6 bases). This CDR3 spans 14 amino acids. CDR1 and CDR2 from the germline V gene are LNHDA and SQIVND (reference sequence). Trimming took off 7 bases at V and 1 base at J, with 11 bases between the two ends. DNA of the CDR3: TGTGCCAGTATTGCCAGGGGATCTGGAAACACCATATATTTT. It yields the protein CASIARGSGNTIYF.

CDR3 sequence reads: CASSEIGAGGQNEQFF. CDR3 DNA: TGTGCCAGCAGTGAAATAGGAGCGGGGGGGCAGAATGAGCAGTTCTTC. The genes are TRBV6-1 and TRBJ2-1; the match to TRBD2 covers 10 bases. There are 16 residues in the CDR3. Germline lookup yields CDR1 MNHNS and CDR2 SASEGT. After removal of 2 bases from V and 7 bases from J, the junction contained 8 bases not matched to a gene.

CDR3 in DNA: TGCGCCAGCAGCCAAACTGAGAGTGGGACAGTACACACTGAAGCTTTCTTT. Encoded protein: CASSQTESGTVHTEAFF. The genes are TRBV4-1 and TRBJ1-1; 7 nucleotides match TRBD1. Germline CDR1 MGHRA, CDR2 YSYEKL. Trimming took 2 bases from V and 3 from J; bases not matched to a gene: 12. The CDR3 consists of 17 residues.

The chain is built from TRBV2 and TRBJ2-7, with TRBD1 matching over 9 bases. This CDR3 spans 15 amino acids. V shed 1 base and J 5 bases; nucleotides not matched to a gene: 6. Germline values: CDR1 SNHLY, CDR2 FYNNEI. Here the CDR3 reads CASSEGWGQGNEQYF. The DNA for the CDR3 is TGTGCCAGCAGTGAAGGTTGGGGACAGGGCAACGAGCAGTACTTC.

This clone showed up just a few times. The CDR3, as DNA: TGTGCCAGCAGCAGGGACAGGGACGTAGAAAAACTGTTTTTT. It translates to CASSRDRDVEKLFF. This chain connects TRBV27 to TRBJ1-4; 9 bases agree with TRBD1. The ends lost 6 bases at V and 8 bases at J; junction bases unmatched: 7. Germline V CDR1 and CDR2: MNHEY, SMNVEV (reference sequence). The CDR3 is 14 amino acids.

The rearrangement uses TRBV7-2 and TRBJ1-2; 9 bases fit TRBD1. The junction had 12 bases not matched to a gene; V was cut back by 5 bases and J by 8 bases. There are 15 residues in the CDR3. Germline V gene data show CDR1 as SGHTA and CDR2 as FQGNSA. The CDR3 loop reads CASSLPGQGGNGYTF. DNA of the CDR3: TGTGCCAGCAGCCTGCCGGGACAGGGAGGGAACGGCTACACCTTC.

The CDR3 sequence: CASSDLGRLAGTDTQYF. For the CDR3, the DNA is TGCGCCAGCAGCGATCTAGGGAGACTAGCGGGCACAGATACGCAGTATTTT. This rearrangement joins TRBV5-1 to TRBJ2-3, with 9 bases identical to TRBD2. Germline V gene data show CDR1 as SGHRS and CDR2 as YFSETQ. V lost 4 bases and J lost 1; bases outside the gene matches: 10. This CDR3 comprises 17 residues.

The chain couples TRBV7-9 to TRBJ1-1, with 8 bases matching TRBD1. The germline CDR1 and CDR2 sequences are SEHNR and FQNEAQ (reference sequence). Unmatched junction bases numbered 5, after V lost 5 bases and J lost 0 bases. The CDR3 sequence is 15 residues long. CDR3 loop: CASSRKGQVNTEAFF. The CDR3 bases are TGTGCCAGCAGCAGGAAGGGACAGGTGAACACTGAAGCTTTCTTT.

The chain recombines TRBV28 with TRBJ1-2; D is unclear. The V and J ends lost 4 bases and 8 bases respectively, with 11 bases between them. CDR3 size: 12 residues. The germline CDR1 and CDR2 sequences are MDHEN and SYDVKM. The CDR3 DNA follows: TGTGCCAGCAGTTCTACGGTTGAAGGCTACACCTTC. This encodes CASSSTVEGYTF.